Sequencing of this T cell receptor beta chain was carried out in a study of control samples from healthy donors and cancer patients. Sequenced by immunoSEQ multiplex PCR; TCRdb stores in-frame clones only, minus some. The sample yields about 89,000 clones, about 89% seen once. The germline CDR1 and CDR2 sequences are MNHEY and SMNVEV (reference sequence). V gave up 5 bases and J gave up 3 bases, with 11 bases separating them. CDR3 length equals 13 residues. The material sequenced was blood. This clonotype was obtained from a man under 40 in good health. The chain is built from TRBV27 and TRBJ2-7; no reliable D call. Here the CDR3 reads CASSLKGLYEQYF. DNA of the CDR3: TGTGCCAGCAGTCTCAAAGGGCTCTACGAGCAGTACTTC.